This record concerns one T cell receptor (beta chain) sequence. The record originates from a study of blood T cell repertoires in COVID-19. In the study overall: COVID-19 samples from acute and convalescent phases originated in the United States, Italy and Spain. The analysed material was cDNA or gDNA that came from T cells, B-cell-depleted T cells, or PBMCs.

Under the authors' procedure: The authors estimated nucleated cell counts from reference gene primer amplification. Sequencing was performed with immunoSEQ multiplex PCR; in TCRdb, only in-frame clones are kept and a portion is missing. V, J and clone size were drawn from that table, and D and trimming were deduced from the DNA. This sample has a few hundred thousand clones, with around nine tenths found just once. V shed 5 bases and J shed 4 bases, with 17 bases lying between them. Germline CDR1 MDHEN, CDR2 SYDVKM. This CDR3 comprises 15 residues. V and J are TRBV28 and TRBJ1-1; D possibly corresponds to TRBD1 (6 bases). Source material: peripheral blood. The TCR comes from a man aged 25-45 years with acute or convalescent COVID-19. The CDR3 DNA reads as TGTGCCAGCAGTCCGGAACAGGGAATCCCCACTGAAGCTTTCTTT. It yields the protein CASSPEQGIPTEAFF. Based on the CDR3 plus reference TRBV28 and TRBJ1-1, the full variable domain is DVKVTQSSRYLVKRTGEKVFLECVQDMDHENMFWYRQDPGLGLRLIYFSYDVKMKEKGDIPEGYSVSREKKERFSLILESASTNQTSMYLCASSPEQGIPTEAFFGQGTRLTVV.